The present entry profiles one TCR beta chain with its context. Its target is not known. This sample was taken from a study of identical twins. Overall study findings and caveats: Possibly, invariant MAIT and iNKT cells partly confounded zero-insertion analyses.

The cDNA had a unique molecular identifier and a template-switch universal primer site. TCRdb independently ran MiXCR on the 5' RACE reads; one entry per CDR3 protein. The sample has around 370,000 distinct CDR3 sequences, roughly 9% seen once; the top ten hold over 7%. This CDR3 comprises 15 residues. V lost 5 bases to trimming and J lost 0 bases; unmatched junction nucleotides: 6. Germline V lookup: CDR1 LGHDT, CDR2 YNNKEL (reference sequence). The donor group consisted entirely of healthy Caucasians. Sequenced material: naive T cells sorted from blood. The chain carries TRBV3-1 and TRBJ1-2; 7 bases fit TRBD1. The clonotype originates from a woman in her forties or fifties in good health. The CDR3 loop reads CASSDRDSTNYGYTF. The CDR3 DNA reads TGTGCCAGCAGCGACCGGGACAGCACTAACTATGGCTACACCTTC.